This TCR beta chain was found in a study of cytomegalovirus exposure and HLA in healthy donors (dated by TCRdb to 2016 to 2017). Describing the broader study: An earlier analysis of about 530 of the donors reported 250 to 300 Gb of sequence data and 117 million unique TCR beta sequences obtained from 180 million or so T cells. Using immunosequencing, the study profiled T cell repertoires from 550 to 750 subjects and related those repertoires to cytomegalovirus serostatus. On average, roughly 240,000 unique TCR beta nucleotide sequences were sequenced per donor among several hundred genotyped donors of the cohort, with roughly 20% of those sequences being non-productive. The number of donors typed differed by locus, with about 629-630 for A, B, C, DRB1 and DQB1, roughly 550 for DQA1, 600 to 610 for DPA1, and over 400 for DPB1. Because of strong linkage in the cohort, five DR-DQ haplotypes were treated as single units for association and clustering. The genetic ancestry cluster associated with self-reported Caucasian donors included 81% of the roughly 400 genotyped donors. Donor age, sex, ethnicity and CMV serostatus were compiled alongside the repertoire data. The later analysis used no new phenotypic data to find candidate immune exposures, relying instead on TCR beta sequences and their occurrence across donors. HLA typing covered class I and class II loci at four-digit resolution. Besides the first cohort of approximately 670 subjects, a separate validation cohort made up of 95 to 150 different subjects was used. Every repertoire in the discovery cohort had been generated on one and the same sequencing platform. A later genetic analysis took genome-wide SNP genotypes for about 55% of the 666 donors and used that subset as a discovery cohort. High-throughput TCR immunosequencing, statistical association of individual TCRs with disease status, and machine learning were combined to predict cytomegalovirus infection status. An earlier analysis of several hundred of the donors applied high-throughput TCR beta sequencing to assess whether each TCR beta V gene segment acted as functional or pseudogenic. To study patterns of TCR occurrence, a later analysis re-analyzed previously published TCR beta repertoires from 700 or so donors and added high-resolution HLA genotyping. Roughly 300 gigabases of sequencing data and around 87 million unique TCR sequences were included in an early release covering roughly 600 HLA-typed donors. The study was designed to test whether signatures of past pathogen exposure could be identified by cataloging public T cell receptors.

A remark on this clone: Its antigen remains unidentified. No clone much larger than this one lies a single base away; base qualities are absent.

Taken from cysteine to phenylalanine, the CDR3 has 17 residues. Just CDR3 DNA is preserved here, 51 bases in frame from base 1. The CDR1 and CDR2 encoded by the germline V gene are SGHRS and YFSETQ. The V end gives up 3 bases and the J end 5 bases, leaving 15 bases in the junction not matched to a gene. The library was produced with the immunoSEQ multiplex PCR assay. A mixture of 60 forward primers for TCR Vbeta segments and 13 reverse primers for TCR Jbeta segments was used in the multiplex PCR. The CDR3 region of rearranged TCR beta genes was amplified from genomic DNA with a multiplex PCR assay. The Illumina HiSeq System was used to sequence the amplified TCR beta libraries as 87-base-pair reads. In the original analysis: A later analysis tallied roughly 76 million unique TCR beta chains across the approximately 670 repertoires, and about 12 million of those chains were shared by two or more donors. Raw reads were error-corrected and collapsed into unique sequences with a nearest-neighbor algorithm that merged closely related sequences to remove PCR and sequencing errors. To assign V, D and J gene segments, CDR3 sequences were aligned to IMGT reference sequences. For a sequence to be retained, at least a six-nucleotide match to both a V gene segment and a J gene segment was required. A rearrangement was called productive if the CDR3 had no stop codons and remained in frame with V and J, and every other rearrangement was called non-productive. CDR3 was defined by IMGT convention, running from the second conserved V-encoded cysteine to the conserved J-encoded phenylalanine. In an earlier analysis of roughly 580 of the donors, sequences lacking an unambiguous match to a single V gene segment were excluded. An earlier analysis of several hundred of the donors called V segments functional above 56.7% productive rearrangements and segregating when the between-donor standard deviation exceeded 5%. A statistical classification framework was built to diagnose cytomegalovirus status from the catalog of TCR beta chain sequences. V and J gene assignment, in a later analysis, came from comparing TCR nucleotide sequences with IMGT/GENE-DB human TR gene sequences. The TCRdist pipeline was used in a later analysis to assign CDR3 sequences and most-parsimonious VDJ recombination scenarios. In a later analysis, each TCR beta chain was defined by its CDR3 amino acid sequence together with its V-gene family, and reads lacking a unique V-gene family were excluded. As a way to deal with suspected cross-contamination and a sequencing artifact, a later analysis dropped 450 to 600 nucleotide sequences that were highly shared and had low generation probability. For each public chain, a later analysis derived a clonal expansion index from normalized ranks of inferred template counts within each repertoire. In a later analysis, generation probabilities were computed with a VDJ recombination model fitted to out-of-frame rearrangements, and the resulting probabilities were checked against IGoR. Hypergeometric tests were used in a later analysis to score TCR-TCR, TCR-HLA and TCR-CMV co-occurrence, with a repertoire-size bias correction applied to the TCR pairs. To estimate false discovery rates, a later analysis permuted the HLA or CMV assignments 20 times. In a later analysis, co-occurring TCRs were grouped using DBSCAN, and TCRdist sequence similarity was added for clustering within HLA-allele-positive subsets. Co-occurrence clustering excluded repertoires with fewer than 30,000 or more than 120,000 public chains, plus five with anomalous nucleotide sharing. TCRdb mirrors the immuneACCESS table, restricted to in-frame sequences. Some clones are absent from its copies; in checked studies, under half trace to an unresolved V gene, and the reason for the others is unknown. The V and J calls and clone size were taken over from that table, and D and trimming were inferred from the DNA. Recorded for this sample are 150,000 to 180,000 clones; roughly 84% of them occurred a single time. The top ten clonotypes cover roughly 2.4% of the sample.

The cohort consisted of 666 healthy bone marrow donors. All cohort members were sampled while nominally healthy, although unrecorded immune exposures were likely present. The donor was CMV seronegative and belonged to the group of around 400 seronegative cohort members. A peripheral blood sample was collected from each donor, and TCR beta sequencing was performed on peripheral blood mononuclear cells. The Qiagen DNeasy Blood Extraction Kit was used to extract genomic DNA from the blood cell samples. What the research found in general, with its limitations: While some public TCRs were present in many individuals, most TCR sequences turned up only very rarely across donors. Linkage disequilibrium might explain the correlated functional status among segregating V segments, but an unknown experimental factor could not be excluded. Sequencing depth was assumed to be roughly uniform across donors in the presence/absence analyses, though that assumption may not hold. A further reported finding was that TCR beta sequences accurately predicted the HLA-A and HLA-B alleles for most subjects in the first cohort. Compared with equally common non-associated chains, HLA-associated TCR beta chains in a later analysis were more clonally expanded and had lower generation probabilities. Three of the identified cytomegalovirus-associated TCR beta chains were confirmed in vitro to be specific for cytomegalovirus antigens. The cohort was sequenced for TCR beta chains only, and without alpha or paired-chain data the features that could be detected were limited. The earlier analysis of 587 of the donors excluded roughly 17 rarely observed V segments, including chromosome 9 orphons, because counts were too low. The study listed approximately 160 TCR beta chains as associated with cytomegalovirus. In an earlier analysis of around 600 of the donors, most TCR beta V segments were observed in productive rearrangements about 90% or about 30% of the time, broadly matching IMGT annotations. Because some donors lacked HLA typing at each locus, the association tests relied only on the typed subset. The classifier was reported to diagnose cytomegalovirus status with high specificity and sensitivity in both the original cohort and the validation cohort. Assigning TCR associations to individual alleles was difficult when HLA alleles, especially DR and DQ, strongly co-occurred. A later genetic analysis reported fewer N-insertions in productive TCRs among donors in an Asian-associated ancestry cluster than the roughly 700-donor mean. Some IMGT-functional V segments, including TRBV6-2 and TRBV6-3, could not be distinguished by the 87-base-pair reads and were therefore excluded. A later analysis found that most CMV-associated TCR beta chains appeared HLA-restricted, with HLA associations seemingly driven largely by CMV exposure. In a later analysis, several top co-occurrence clusters were reported to appear linked to parvovirus B19, influenza, CMV and Epstein-Barr virus. The only immune exposure information available for the cohort was CMV serostatus. A cluster of highly shared sequence variants was judged likely to represent a technical artifact of the sequencing pipeline. A later genetic analysis associated a missense DCLRE1C variant with V-gene and J-gene trimming of TCR beta chains, and an independent cohort replicated the association. Specific HLA alleles were associated with 16,951 TCR beta sequences at a false discovery rate of 0.05 in a later analysis. In a later analysis, the rate of TCR association differed among HLA loci, with DRB1 alleles having the most associated TCRs and HLA-C alleles having the fewest. The authors suggested that the approach could potentially be generalized to other disease states and immunological phenotypes.

The sample taken for sequencing was PBMCs. The TCR comes from a woman under 30 in good health and CMV-seronegative. The chain was built from TRBV5-1 and TRBJ2-3, and 7 junctional nucleotides match TRBD2. The bases read TGCGCCAGCAGCTACGGGACTACTACAAACCCTGAAGATACGCAGTATTTT. Translation gives CASSYGTTTNPEDTQYF.